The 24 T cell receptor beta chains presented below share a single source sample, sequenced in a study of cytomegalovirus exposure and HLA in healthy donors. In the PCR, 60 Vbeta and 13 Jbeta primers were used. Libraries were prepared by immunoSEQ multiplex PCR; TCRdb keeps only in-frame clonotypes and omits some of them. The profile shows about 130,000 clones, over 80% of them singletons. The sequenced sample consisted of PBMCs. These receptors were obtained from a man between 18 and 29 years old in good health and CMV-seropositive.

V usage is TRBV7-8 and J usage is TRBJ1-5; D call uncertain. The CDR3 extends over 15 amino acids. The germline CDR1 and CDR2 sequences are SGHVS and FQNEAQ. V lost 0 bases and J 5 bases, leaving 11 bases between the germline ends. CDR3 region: CASSLAVSLYQPQHF. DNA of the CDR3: TGTGCCAGCAGCTTAGCTGTTTCCCTTTATCAGCCCCAGCATTTT.

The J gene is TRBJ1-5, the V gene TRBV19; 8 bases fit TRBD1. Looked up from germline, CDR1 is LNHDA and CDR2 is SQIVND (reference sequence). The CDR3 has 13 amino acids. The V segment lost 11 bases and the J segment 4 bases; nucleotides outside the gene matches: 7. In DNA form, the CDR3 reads TGTGCCGGCCGGGACAGGCCGAATCAGCCCCAGCATTTT. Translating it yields CAGRDRPNQPQHF.

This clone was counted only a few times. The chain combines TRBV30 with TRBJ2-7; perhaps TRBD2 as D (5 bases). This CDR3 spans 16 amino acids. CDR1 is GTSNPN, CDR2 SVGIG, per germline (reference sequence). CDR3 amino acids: CASSRSAPGSGYEQYF. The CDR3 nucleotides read TGTGCATCGAGTAGGTCCGCGCCAGGCTCGGGATACGAGCAGTACTTC.

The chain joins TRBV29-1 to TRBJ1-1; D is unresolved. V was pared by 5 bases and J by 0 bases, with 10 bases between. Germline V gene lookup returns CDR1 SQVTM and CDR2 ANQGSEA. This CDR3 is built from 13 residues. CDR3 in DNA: TGCAGCGTTAGCGGGAGAATGAACACTGAAGCTTTCTTT. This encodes CSVSGRMNTEAFF. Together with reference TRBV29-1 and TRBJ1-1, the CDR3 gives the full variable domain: SAVISQKPSRDICQRGTSLTIQCQVDSQVTMMFWYRQQPGQSLTLIATANQGSEATYESGFVIDKFPISRPNLTFSTLTVSNMSPEDSSIYLCSVSGRMNTEAFFGQGTRLTVV.

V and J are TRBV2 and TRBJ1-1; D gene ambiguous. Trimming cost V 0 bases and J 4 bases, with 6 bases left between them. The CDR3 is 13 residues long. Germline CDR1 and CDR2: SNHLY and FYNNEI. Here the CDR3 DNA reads TGTGCCAGCAGTGAAGCGGAGTTCACTGAAGCTTTCTTT. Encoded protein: CASSEAEFTEAFF.

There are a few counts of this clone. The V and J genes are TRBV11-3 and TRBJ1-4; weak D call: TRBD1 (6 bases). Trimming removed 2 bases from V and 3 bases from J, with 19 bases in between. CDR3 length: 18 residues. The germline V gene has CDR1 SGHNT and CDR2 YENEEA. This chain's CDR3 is CASSLKGQGSTANEKLFF. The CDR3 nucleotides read TGTGCCAGCAGCTTAAAGGGCCAGGGGTCGACGGCTAATGAAAAACTGTTTTTT.

CDR3 coding DNA: TGTGCCAGCAGCGTAGAGCAGGGTCCCGATGGCTACACCTTC. Translating it yields CASSVEQGPDGYTF. The rearrangement uses TRBV9 and TRBJ1-2; tentatively, D is TRBD1 (5 bases). V was clipped by 0 bases and J by 6 bases, with 12 bases between them. CDR3 length equals 14 residues. Per germline, CDR1 SGDLS and CDR2 YYNGEE.

The CDR3 sequence: CASSYSFSSTDTQYF. The CDR3 bases are TGTGCCAGCAGTTACTCGTTTAGCAGCACAGATACGCAGTATTTT. The chain combines TRBV6-5 with TRBJ2-3; D gene unclear. CDR3 length: 15 residues. The germline CDR1 and CDR2 sequences are MNHEY and SVGAGI. Trimming took off 0 bases at V and 0 bases at J, with 7 bases between the two ends.

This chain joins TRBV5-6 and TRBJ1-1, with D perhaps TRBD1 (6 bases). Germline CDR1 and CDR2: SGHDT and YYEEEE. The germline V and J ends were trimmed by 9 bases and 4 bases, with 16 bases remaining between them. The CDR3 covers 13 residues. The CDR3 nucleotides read TGTGCCACCTGCCTGGGGGCCTGCACTGAAGCTTTCTTT. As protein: CATCLGACTEAFF.

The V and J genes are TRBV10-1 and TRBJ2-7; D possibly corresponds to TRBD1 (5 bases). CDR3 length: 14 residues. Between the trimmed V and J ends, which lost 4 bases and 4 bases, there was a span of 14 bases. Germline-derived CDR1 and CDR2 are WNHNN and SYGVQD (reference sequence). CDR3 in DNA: TGCGCCAGCAGTGCTCAAGGGGTGGGGTACGAGCAGTACTTC. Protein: CASSAQGVGYEQYF.

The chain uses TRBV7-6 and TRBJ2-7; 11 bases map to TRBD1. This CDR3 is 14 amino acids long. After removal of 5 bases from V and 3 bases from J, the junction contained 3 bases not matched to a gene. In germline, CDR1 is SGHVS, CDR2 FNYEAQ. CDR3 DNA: TGTGCCAGCAGCCCCGGGACAGGGGGCTACGAGCAGTACTTC. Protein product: CASSPGTGGYEQYF.

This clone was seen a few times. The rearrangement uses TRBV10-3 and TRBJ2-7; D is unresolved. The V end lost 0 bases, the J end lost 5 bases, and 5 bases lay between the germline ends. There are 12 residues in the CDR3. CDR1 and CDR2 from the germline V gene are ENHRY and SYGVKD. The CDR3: CAISESDNEQYF. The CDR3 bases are TGTGCCATCAGTGAGTCTGACAACGAGCAGTACTTC.

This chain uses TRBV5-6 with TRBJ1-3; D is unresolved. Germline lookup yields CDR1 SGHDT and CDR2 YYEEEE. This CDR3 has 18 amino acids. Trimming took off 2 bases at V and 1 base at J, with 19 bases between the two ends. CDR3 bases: TGTGCCAGCAGCTTTGGAGGCCGCATCTTGGGATCTGGAAACACCATATATTTT. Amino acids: CASSFGGRILGSGNTIYF. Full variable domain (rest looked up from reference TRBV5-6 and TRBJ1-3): DAGVTQSPTHLIKTRGQQVTLRCSPKSGHDTVSWYQQALGQGPQFIFQYYEEEERQRGNFPDRFSGHQFPNYSSELNVNALLLGDSALYLCASSFGGRILGSGNTIYFGEGSWLTVV.

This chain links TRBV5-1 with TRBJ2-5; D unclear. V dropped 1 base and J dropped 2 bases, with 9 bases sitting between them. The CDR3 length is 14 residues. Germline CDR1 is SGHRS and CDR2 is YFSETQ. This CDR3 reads CASSLSTVQETQYF. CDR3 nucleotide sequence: TGCGCCAGCAGCTTGAGCACAGTTCAAGAGACCCAGTACTTC.

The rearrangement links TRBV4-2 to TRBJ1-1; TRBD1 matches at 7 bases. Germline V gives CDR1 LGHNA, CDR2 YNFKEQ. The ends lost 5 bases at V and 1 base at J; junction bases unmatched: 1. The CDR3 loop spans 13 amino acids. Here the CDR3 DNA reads TGTGCCAGCAGCTCAGGGGGGAACACTGAAGCTTTCTTT. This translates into CASSSGGNTEAFF.

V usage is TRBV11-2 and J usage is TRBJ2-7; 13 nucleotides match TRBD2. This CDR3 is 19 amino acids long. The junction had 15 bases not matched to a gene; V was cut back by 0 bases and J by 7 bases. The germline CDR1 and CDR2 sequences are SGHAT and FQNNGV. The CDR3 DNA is TGTGCCAGCAGCTTAGATTTAGGGGGGACTAGCGGGGCCCTTAGGGAGCAGTACTTC. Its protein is CASSLDLGGTSGALREQYF.

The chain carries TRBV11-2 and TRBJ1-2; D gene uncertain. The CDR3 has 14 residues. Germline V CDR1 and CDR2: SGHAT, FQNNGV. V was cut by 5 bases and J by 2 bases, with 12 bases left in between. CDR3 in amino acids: CASSTLTGNYGYTF. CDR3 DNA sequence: TGTGCCAGCAGCACCCTCACGGGAAACTATGGCTACACCTTC.

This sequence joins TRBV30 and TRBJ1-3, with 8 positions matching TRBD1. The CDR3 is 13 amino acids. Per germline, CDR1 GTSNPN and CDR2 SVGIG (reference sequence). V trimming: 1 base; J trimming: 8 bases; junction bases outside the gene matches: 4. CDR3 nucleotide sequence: TGTGCCTGGAGTGCAGGGGGCGCAGACACCATATATTTT. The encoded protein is CAWSAGGADTIYF.

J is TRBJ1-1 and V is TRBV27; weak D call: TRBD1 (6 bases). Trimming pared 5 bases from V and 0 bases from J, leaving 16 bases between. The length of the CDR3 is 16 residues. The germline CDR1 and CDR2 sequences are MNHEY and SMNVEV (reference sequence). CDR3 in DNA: TGTGCCAGCAGTCGCTGGGGGCTACCTATGAACACTGAAGCTTTCTTT. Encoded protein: CASSRWGLPMNTEAFF.

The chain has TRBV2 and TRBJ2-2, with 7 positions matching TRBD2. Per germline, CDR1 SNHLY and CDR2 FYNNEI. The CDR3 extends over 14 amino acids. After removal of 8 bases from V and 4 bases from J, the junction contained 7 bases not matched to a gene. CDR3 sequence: CASGQAGPTGELFF. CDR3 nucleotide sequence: TGTGCCAGCGGTCAAGCGGGGCCCACCGGGGAGCTGTTTTTT.

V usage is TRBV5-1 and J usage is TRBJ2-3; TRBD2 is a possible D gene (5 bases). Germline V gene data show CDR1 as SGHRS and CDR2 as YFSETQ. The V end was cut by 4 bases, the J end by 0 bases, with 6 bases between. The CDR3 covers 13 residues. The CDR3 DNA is TGCGCCAGCAGCCGAGGGAGCACAGATACGCAGTATTTT. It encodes CASSRGSTDTQYF.

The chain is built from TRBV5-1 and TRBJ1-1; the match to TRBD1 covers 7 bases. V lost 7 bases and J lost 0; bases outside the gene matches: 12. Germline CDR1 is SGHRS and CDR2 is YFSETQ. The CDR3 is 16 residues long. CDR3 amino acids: CASCFGTASMNTEAFF. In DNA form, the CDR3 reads TGCGCCAGCTGTTTTGGGACAGCCTCGATGAACACTGAAGCTTTCTTT.

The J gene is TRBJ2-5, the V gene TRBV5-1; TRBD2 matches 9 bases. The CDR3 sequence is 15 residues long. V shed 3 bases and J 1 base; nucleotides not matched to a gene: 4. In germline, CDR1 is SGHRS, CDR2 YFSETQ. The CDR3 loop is CASSWLAGVQETQYF. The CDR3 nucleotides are TGCGCCAGCAGCTGGTTAGCGGGGGTCCAAGAGACCCAGTACTTC. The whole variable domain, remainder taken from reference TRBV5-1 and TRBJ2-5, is KAGVTQTPRYLIKTRGQQVTLSCSPISGHRSVSWYQQTPGQGLQFLFEYFSETQRNKGNFPGRFSGRQFSNSRSEMNVSTLELGDSALYLCASSWLAGVQETQYFGPGTRLLVL.

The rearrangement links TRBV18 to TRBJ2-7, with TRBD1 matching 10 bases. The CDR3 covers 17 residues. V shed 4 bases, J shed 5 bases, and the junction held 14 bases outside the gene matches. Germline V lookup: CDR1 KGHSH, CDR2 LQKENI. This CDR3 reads CASSHRDRGPFENEQYF. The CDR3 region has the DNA TGTGCCAGCTCACACCGGGACAGGGGACCGTTCGAGAACGAGCAGTACTTC.